This T cell receptor beta chain comes out of a study of naive and memory T cell subsets. Regarding this clonotype: Its antigen is currently unknown.

The beta constant-region primer was an equimolar mix of two oligonucleotides covering TRBC1 and TRBC2. The ligated cDNA underwent four PCR rounds using SP2 and nested alpha and beta constant-region primers. A single record per CDR3 protein comes from TCRdb applying MiXCR to the UMI-ligation and nested PCR reads. The sample consists of about 90,000 distinct CDR3 sequences, around 11% of them appearing once. Whole-study findings and limits: Gini index rose across naive, CM, EM and EMRA in CD4 and CD8. Possibly reflecting memory cells re-expressing CD45RA, a few larger clonotypes occurred in naive repertoires, especially CD8. Naive and memory subsets had different power law exponents for TCR abundance.

Overnight CMV lysate stimulation of fresh PBMCs defined donor CMV status by CD4+ IFNgamma. After CD4 positive bead selection, the CD4-negative fraction gave CD8 T cells. This CDR3 spans 13 amino acids. The germline V and J ends were trimmed by 2 bases and 8 bases, with 12 bases remaining between them. This chain connects TRBV12-3 or TRBV12-4 to TRBJ1-2; TRBD1 is a possible D gene (6 bases). The TCR comes from a human donor in good health. Specimen: naive CD4+ T cells from blood. CDR3 DNA sequence: TGTGCCAGCAGTTTACCGGGGGGGGCCGGCTACACCTTC. It yields the protein CASSLPGGAGYTF.